The 20 T cell receptor beta chains listed next were all sequenced from one sample in a study of blood T cell repertoires in COVID-19 (TCRdb year 2020). The library was generated by the immunoSEQ multiplex PCR assay. This immuneACCESS table, as held by TCRdb, lists in-frame sequences with V and J called but not all clones. Of the missing ones, under half trace to an unresolved V gene in checked studies; the others have no known cause. In this sample the table shows about 90,000 clones, 65% to 85% of which occur a single time. Clones ranked in the top ten supply more than 20% of the sample. The sample consisted of peripheral blood. These receptor sequences come from a man older than 75 with active or convalescent COVID-19.

The V gene is TRBV19, the J gene TRBJ2-2, with TRBD1 matching 7 bases. The V gene end was trimmed by 8 bases and the J gene end by 5 bases; junction bases not matched to a gene: 11. Germline V CDR1 and CDR2: LNHDA, SQIVND (reference sequence). The CDR3 covers 15 residues. The CDR3 loop reads CASVSADRATGELFF. The DNA for the CDR3 is TGTGCCAGTGTATCCGCCGACAGGGCAACCGGGGAGCTGTTTTTT.

The rearrangement joins TRBV6-5 to TRBJ1-6; D remains unclear. Trimming took off 11 bases at V and 0 bases at J, with 8 bases between the two ends. The CDR3 length is 13 residues. Germline loops: CDR1 MNHEY, CDR2 SVGAGI. The CDR3 DNA reads as TGTGCCTGTCTTAGCTCCTATAATTCACCCCTCCACTTT. It specifies CACLSSYNSPLHF.

This rearrangement joins TRBV6-2 or TRBV6-3 to TRBJ1-5; 7 nucleotides match TRBD1. V dropped 5 bases and J dropped 6; count of bases not matched to a gene: 13. Germline V gives CDR1 MNHEY, CDR2 SVGEGT. This CDR3 spans 16 amino acids. The DNA of the CDR3 is TGTGCCAGCAGTCAGGGACTGTACAGGGGTGGTCAGCCCCAGCATTTT. It specifies CASSQGLYRGGQPQHF.

The chain has TRBV2 and TRBJ2-3, with TRBD1 matching over 10 bases. Germline CDR1 reads SNHLY; CDR2 reads FYNNEI. The CDR3 spans 14 residues. V shed 8 bases and J 6 bases; nucleotides not matched to a gene: 8. CDR3 loop: CASGSGTGDDTQYF. The DNA of the CDR3 is TGTGCCAGCGGGTCCGGGACAGGGGATGATACGCAGTATTTT.

This clone appeared once. The rearrangement links TRBV19 to TRBJ1-2, with 7 bases fitting TRBD1. Germline values: CDR1 LNHDA, CDR2 SQIVND (reference sequence). This CDR3 is 13 amino acids long. Trimming took 5 bases from V and 8 from J; bases not matched to a gene: 8. Here the CDR3 DNA reads TGTGCCAGTAGTTACAGGGGAGTCGCGGGCTACACCTTC. It translates to CASSYRGVAGYTF.

CDR3: CASRLGLAGRNEQFF. The CDR3 bases are TGTGCCAGCAGGCTCGGACTAGCGGGGAGGAATGAGCAGTTCTTC. The J gene is TRBJ2-1, the V gene TRBV2; 12 nucleotides line up with TRBD2. V lost 6 bases and J lost 7; bases outside the gene matches: 7. The germline V gene encodes CDR1 SNHLY and CDR2 FYNNEI. The CDR3 has 15 amino acids.

The CDR3 DNA sequence: TGTGCCAGCAGCTTGATGGCAGGGTTCGATGAGCAGTTCTTC. This gives the protein CASSLMAGFDEQFF. J is TRBJ2-1 and V is TRBV5-6, with D perhaps TRBD1 (5 bases). V shed 1 base and J shed 8 bases, with 13 bases lying between them. The length of the CDR3 is 14 residues. CDR1 is SGHDT, CDR2 YYEEEE, per germline.

The sample holds one count of this clone. The chain is built from TRBV7-2 and TRBJ2-3; maybe TRBD2 (6 bases). The V gene lost 1 base and the J gene lost 1 base, with 12 bases spanning the gap. The CDR3 extends over 16 amino acids. CDR1 is SGHTA and CDR2 is FQGNSA in the germline V gene. Written as DNA, the CDR3 is TGTGCCAGCAGCTTAGTCGGGTGGGGGGGCACAGATACGCAGTATTTT. Translated, it gives CASSLVGWGGTDTQYF.

The V call is TRBV2, the J call TRBJ1-4; maybe TRBD1 (6 bases). Trimming removed 6 bases from V and 6 bases from J, with 17 bases in between. Germline loops: CDR1 SNHLY, CDR2 FYNNEI. The CDR3 is 15 amino acids. The CDR3 loop reads CASSQRGGVDEKLFF. DNA of the CDR3: TGTGCCAGCAGCCAGAGGGGGGGGGTGGATGAAAAACTGTTTTTT.

The V call is TRBV10-1, the J call TRBJ2-3; TRBD1 is a possible D gene (5 bases). The CDR3 is made up of 16 amino acids. V was clipped by 10 bases and J by 0 bases, with 20 bases between them. Per the germline V gene, CDR1 is WNHNN and CDR2 is SYGVQD (reference sequence). The DNA of the CDR3 is TGCGCCACCAAGGGGCTTTCGAAATTAAGCACAGATACGCAGTATTTT. Protein product: CATKGLSKLSTDTQYF.

The chain uses TRBV7-8 and TRBJ2-7; 7 bases line up with TRBD1. Germline V gene data show CDR1 as SGHVS and CDR2 as FQNEAQ. The trim removed 1 base at V and 6 bases at J, leaving 9 bases unmatched. The CDR3 loop spans 15 amino acids. The CDR3 DNA follows: TGTGCCAGCAGCTTAGTAACAGGGGCCAGGGGCGAGCAGTACTTC. Translating it yields CASSLVTGARGEQYF.

This clone was observed a few times. V is TRBV6-8 and J is TRBJ2-7, with TRBD2 matching 9 bases. From germline, CDR1 is MNHGY and CDR2 SAAAGT. The CDR3 is 15 amino acids. The junction had 10 bases not matched to a gene; V was cut back by 6 bases and J by 4 bases. CDR3 protein: CASREAGTSIYEQYF. For the CDR3, the DNA is TGTGCCAGCAGAGAAGCCGGGACTAGCATTTACGAGCAGTACTTC.

This sequence joins TRBV5-1 and TRBJ2-7; 8 positions match TRBD1. The CDR3 consists of 16 residues. Looked up from germline, CDR1 is SGHRS and CDR2 is YFSETQ. After removal of 1 base from V and 5 bases from J, the junction contained 11 bases not matched to a gene. The CDR3 DNA reads TGCGCCAGCAGCTTGCTAGGGCAGGGGGCGTTCGACGAGCAGTACTTC. It is translated as CASSLLGQGAFDEQYF.

The rearrangement uses TRBV6-5 and TRBJ1-1; 8 nucleotides match TRBD1. Trimming took 5 bases from V and 4 from J; bases not matched to a gene: 6. CDR1 is MNHEY, CDR2 SVGAGI, per germline. The CDR3 covers 14 residues. CDR3 amino acids: CASSPTTGGTEAFF. CDR3 DNA sequence: TGTGCCAGCAGTCCTACCACAGGGGGCACTGAAGCTTTCTTT.

This clone was recorded at least ten times. J is TRBJ1-1 and V is TRBV19, with D perhaps matching TRBD1 (6 bases). The CDR3 extends over 15 amino acids. Trimming left V 6 bases short and J 0 bases short, with 14 bases between. The germline gives CDR1 LNHDA, CDR2 SQIVND (reference sequence). CDR3: CASRQGRAMNTEAFF. The CDR3 DNA follows: TGTGCCAGTAGACAGGGCCGGGCCATGAACACTGAAGCTTTCTTT.

In this sample, this clone turned up once. The genes are TRBV3-1 (or the pseudogene TRBV3-2) and TRBJ1-4; TRBD1 might be the D (5 bases). This CDR3 contains 16 residues. V was cut by 3 bases and J by 4 bases, with 15 bases left in between. CDR1 and CDR2 from the germline V gene are LGHDT and YNNKEL (reference sequence). The DNA of the CDR3 is TGTGCCAGCAGCCAGGCCGGCCGGGGGAATAATGAAAAACTGTTTTTT. Its translation is CASSQAGRGNNEKLFF.

This chain connects TRBV20-1 to TRBJ2-2; D gene unclear. The V gene's germline CDR1 is DFQATT and CDR2 SNEGSKA (reference sequence). Trimming pared 3 bases from V and 0 bases from J, leaving 11 bases between. CDR3 length equals 15 residues. The CDR3 here is CSASDSGPNTGELFF. The DNA of the CDR3 is TGCAGTGCTAGTGATAGTGGTCCGAACACCGGGGAGCTGTTTTTT.

The J gene is TRBJ1-2, the V gene TRBV4-3, with TRBD1 as a possible D gene (5 bases). The germline gives CDR1 LGHNA, CDR2 YSLEER. The CDR3 is made up of 18 amino acids. The ends were cut back, 4 bases at V and 4 bases at J, with 25 bases in the middle. For the CDR3, the DNA is TGCGCCAGCAGCCTCAGGCTTATGGCCCCGGGGGAGATCTATGGCTACACCTTC. It encodes CASSLRLMAPGEIYGYTF.

The chain carries TRBV27 and TRBJ2-7, with 7 nucleotides matching TRBD2. The CDR3 totals 15 residues. Per germline, CDR1 MNHEY and CDR2 SMNVEV (reference sequence). The V and J ends lost 5 bases and 5 bases, in that order; junction bases with no gene match: 12. This chain's CDR3 is CASSRARDYYHEQYF. CDR3 coding DNA: TGTGCCAGCAGTCGGGCCCGGGACTATTACCACGAGCAGTACTTC.

The V gene is TRBV18, the J gene TRBJ1-5; D not resolved. Per the germline V gene, CDR1 is KGHSH and CDR2 is LQKENI. The CDR3 length is 16 residues. V lost 3 bases and J lost 7, with 19 bases in between. CDR3 amino acids: CASSPLDGGMGQPQHF. In nucleotides, the CDR3 is TGTGCCAGCTCACCGCTGGACGGAGGTATGGGCCAGCCCCAGCATTTT.